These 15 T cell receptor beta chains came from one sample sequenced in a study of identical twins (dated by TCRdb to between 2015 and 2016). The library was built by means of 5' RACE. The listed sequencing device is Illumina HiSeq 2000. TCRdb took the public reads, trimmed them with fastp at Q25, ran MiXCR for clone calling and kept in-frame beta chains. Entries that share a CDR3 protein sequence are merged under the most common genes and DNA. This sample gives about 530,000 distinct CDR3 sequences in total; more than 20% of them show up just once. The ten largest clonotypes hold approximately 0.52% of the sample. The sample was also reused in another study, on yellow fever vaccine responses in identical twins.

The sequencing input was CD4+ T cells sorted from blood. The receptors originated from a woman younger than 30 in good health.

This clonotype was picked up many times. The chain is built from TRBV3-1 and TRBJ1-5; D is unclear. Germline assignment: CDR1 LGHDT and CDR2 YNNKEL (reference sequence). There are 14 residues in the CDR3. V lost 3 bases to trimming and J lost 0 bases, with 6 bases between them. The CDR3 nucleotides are TGTGCCAGCAGCCATTTCCTTAGCAATCAGCCCCAGCATTTT. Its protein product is CASSHFLSNQPQHF.

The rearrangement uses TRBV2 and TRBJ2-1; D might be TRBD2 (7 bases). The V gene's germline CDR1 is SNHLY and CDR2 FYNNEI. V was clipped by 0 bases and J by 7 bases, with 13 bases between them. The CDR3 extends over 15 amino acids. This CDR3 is CASSEAFRGGNEQFF. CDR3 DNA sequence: TGTGCCAGCAGTGAAGCGTTCAGGGGAGGGAATGAGCAGTTCTTC.

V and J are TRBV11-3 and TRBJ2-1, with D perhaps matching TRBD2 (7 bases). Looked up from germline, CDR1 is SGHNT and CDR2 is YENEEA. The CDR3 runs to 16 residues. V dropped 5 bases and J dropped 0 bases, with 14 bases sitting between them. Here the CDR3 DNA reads TGTGCCAGCAGCCTAGGGGGGGGCGGCTCCTACAATGAGCAGTTCTTC. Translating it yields CASSLGGGGSYNEQFF.

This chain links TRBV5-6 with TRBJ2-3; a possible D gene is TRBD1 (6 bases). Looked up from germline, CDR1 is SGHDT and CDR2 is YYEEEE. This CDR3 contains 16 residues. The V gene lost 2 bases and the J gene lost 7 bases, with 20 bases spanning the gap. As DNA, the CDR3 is TGTGCCAGCAGCTTTCGTGGCAGGGGAAATTTTAATACGCAGTATTTT. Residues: CASSFRGRGNFNTQYF.

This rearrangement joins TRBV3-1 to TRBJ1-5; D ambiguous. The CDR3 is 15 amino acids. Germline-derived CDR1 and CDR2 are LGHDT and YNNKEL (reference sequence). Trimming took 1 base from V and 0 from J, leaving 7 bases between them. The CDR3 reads CASSQGPYSNQPQHF. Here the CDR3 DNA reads TGTGCCAGCAGCCAAGGGCCATATAGCAATCAGCCCCAGCATTTT.

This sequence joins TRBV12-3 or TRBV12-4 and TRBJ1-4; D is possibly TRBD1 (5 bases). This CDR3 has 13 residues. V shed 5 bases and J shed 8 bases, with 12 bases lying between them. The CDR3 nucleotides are TGTGCCAGCAGTGTCGACAGTAGCGAAAAACTGTTTTTT. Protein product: CASSVDSSEKLFF.

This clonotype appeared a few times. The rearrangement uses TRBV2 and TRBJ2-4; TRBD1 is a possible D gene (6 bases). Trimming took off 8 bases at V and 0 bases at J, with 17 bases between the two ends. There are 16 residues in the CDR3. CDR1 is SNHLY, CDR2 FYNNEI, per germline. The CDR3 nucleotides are TGTGCCAGCTGGCCCGGGACACATGTAGCCAAAAACATTCAGTACTTC. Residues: CASWPGTHVAKNIQYF.

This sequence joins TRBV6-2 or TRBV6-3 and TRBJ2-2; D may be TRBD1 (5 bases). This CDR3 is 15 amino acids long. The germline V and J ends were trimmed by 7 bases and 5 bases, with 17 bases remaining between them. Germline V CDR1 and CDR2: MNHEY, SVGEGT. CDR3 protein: CASTSVGAGTGELFF. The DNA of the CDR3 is TGTGCCAGCACCTCTGTTGGGGCTGGTACCGGGGAGCTGTTTTTT.

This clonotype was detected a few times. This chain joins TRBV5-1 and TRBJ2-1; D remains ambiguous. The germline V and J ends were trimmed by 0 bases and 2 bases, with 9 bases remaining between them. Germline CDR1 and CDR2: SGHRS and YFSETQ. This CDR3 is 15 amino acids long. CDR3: CASSLGVVAYNEQFF. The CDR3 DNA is TGCGCCAGCAGCTTGGGGGTAGTAGCCTACAATGAGCAGTTCTTC.

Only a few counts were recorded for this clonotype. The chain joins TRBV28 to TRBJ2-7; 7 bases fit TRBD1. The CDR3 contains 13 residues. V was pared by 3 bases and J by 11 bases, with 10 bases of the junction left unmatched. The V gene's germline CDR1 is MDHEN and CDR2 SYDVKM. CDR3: CASSLSHRGSEYF. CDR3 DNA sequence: TGTGCCAGCAGTTTGTCACACAGGGGATCGGAGTACTTC.

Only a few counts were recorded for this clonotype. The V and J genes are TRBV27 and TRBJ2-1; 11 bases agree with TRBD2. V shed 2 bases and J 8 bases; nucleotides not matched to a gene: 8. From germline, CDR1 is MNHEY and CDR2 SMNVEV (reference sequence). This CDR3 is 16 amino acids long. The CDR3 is CASSLVAGGPTHEQFF. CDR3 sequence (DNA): TGTGCCAGCAGTTTAGTAGCGGGAGGGCCCACCCATGAGCAGTTCTTC.

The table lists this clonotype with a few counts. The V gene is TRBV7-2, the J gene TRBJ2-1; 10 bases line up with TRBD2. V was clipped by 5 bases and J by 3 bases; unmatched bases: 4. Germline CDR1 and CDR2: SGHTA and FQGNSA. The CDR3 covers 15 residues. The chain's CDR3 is CASSRGLAYYNEQFF. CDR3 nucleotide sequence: TGTGCCAGCAGCCGGGGACTAGCGTACTACAATGAGCAGTTCTTC.

CDR3 protein: CASSQPEAGINEQFF. Here the CDR3 DNA reads TGTGCCAGCAGCCAGCCCGAGGCGGGAATCAATGAGCAGTTCTTC. The V gene is TRBV4-2, the J gene TRBJ2-1; D is perhaps TRBD2 (6 bases). Germline assignment: CDR1 LGHNA and CDR2 YNFKEQ. CDR3 size: 15 residues. The V gene lost 3 bases and the J gene lost 6 bases, with 15 bases spanning the gap.

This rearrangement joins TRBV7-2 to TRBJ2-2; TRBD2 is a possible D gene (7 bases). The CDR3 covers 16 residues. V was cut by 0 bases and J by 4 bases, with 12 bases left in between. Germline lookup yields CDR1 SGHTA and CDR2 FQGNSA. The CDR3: CASSLAGGLITGELFF. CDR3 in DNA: TGTGCCAGCAGCTTAGCGGGGGGGCTGATCACCGGGGAGCTGTTTTTT.

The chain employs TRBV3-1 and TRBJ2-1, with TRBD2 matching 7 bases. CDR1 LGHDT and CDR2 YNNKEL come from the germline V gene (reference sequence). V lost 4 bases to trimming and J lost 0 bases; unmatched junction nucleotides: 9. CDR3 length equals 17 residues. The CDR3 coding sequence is TGTGCCAGCAGCCGGGGGGGTTGGTACAGCTCCTACAATGAGCAGTTCTTC. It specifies CASSRGGWYSSYNEQFF.